Listed below are T cell receptor beta chains from one sample, sequenced in a study of T cell responses to AZD1222 COVID-19 vaccine. Some clones are missing from TCRdb's copy, which holds only in-frame ones; the method was immunoSEQ multiplex PCR. The sample contains under 150,000 clones, approximately 94% of which appear only once. The sequencing here drew on peripheral blood, taken on day 0 of AZD1222 vaccination. The source of these receptors is an adult in good health. Each CDR3 is given with its conserved first and last residue. The D gene is left open where the match is weak. Clone size, where shown, is once, few, many, or a class for clones that have expanded.

cdr3_length,d_call,v_call,j_call,clone_size,cdr3_nt,cdr3_aa
15,TRBD2,TRBV10-3,TRBJ2-1,.,TGTGCCATCAGTGAAGCACTAGCGGGAGCCAATGAGCAGTTCTTC,CAISEALAGANEQFF
13,.,TRBV5-1,TRBJ1-1,once,TGCGCCAGCAGCTTTGCGGGGGACACTGAAGCTTTCTTT,CASSFAGDTEAFF
13,TRBD2,TRBV11-3,TRBJ2-5,.,TGTGCCAGCAGCTTAGTGCGGGGGGAGACCCAGTACTTC,CASSLVRGETQYF
13,.,TRBV12-3/TRBV12-4,TRBJ1-2,.,TGTGCCAGCACAGGGAAAGTAGGCTATGGCTACACCTTC,CASTGKVGYGYTF
15,.,TRBV6-1,TRBJ1-1,.,TGTGCCAGCACTGAAGGGGCCAGGGGTCGGACTGAAGCTTTCTTT,CASTEGARGRTEAFF
14,.,TRBV14,TRBJ1-6,.,TGTGCCAGCAGCCAAGATCTGGGGAATTCACCCCTCCACTTT,CASSQDLGNSPLHF
15,.,TRBV9,TRBJ1-3,.,TGTGCCAGCAGCGAGGACGGAGCTGCGGGAAACACCATATATTTT,CASSEDGAAGNTIYF
15,.,TRBV2,TRBJ2-1,.,TGTGCCAGCACCTCAGGGAGAGGTAGCTACAATGAGCAGTTCTTC,CASTSGRGSYNEQFF
17,.,TRBV5-1,TRBJ2-1,.,TGCGCCAGCAGCTCACTACAAGCGAGTAGCTCCTACAATGAGCAGTTCTTC,CASSSLQASSSYNEQFF
13,.,TRBV5-4,TRBJ2-2,.,TGTGCCAGCAGCTTGAGGGTGGTCGGGGAGCTGTTTTTT,CASSLRVVGELFF
14,TRBD2,TRBV7-3,TRBJ2-1,.,TGTGCCAGCAGCTTAGGCGGGAGGGAAAATGAGCAGTTCTTC,CASSLGGRENEQFF
11,.,TRBV12-3/TRBV12-4,TRBJ2-7,.,TGTGCCAGCACCCACCTCTACGAGCAGTACTTC,CASTHLYEQYF
15,.,TRBV5-4,TRBJ2-3,.,TGTGCCAGCAGCTTGGGGGCAGGGTACACAGATACGCAGTATTTT,CASSLGAGYTDTQYF
15,.,TRBV5-6,TRBJ1-4,.,TGTGCCAGCAGCTCCGGCCCCAGTACCAGAGTGGGGCTGTTTTTT,CASSSGPSTRVGLFF
16,TRBD2,TRBV9,TRBJ2-1,.,TGTGCCAGCAGCTCAAGACTAGCGGGGGGGTCCGATGAGCAGTTCTTC,CASSSRLAGGSDEQFF
16,TRBD1,TRBV19,TRBJ1-5,.,TGTGCCAGTAGACCACAACGGACAGGGAACACCCAGCCCCAGCATTTT,CASRPQRTGNTQPQHF
16,.,TRBV30,TRBJ2-7,.,TGTGCCTGGAGTGTACCTCGGCTCGTAAGCTCCTACGAGCAGTACTTC,CAWSVPRLVSSYEQYF
12,.,TRBV4-2,TRBJ1-5,.,TGTGCCAGCAGCCAGAACCTTGGGCCCCAGCATTTT,CASSQNLGPQHF
13,.,TRBV5-6,TRBJ2-7,.,TGTGCCAGCAGCTTGTACAGGGACAACGAGCAGTACTTC,CASSLYRDNEQYF
14,.,TRBV11-3,TRBJ2-1,.,TGTGCCAGCAGCTTAGATGCGGGGTATCCTGAGCAGTTCTTC,CASSLDAGYPEQFF
16,TRBD2,TRBV7-2,TRBJ2-7,.,TGTGCCAGCAGCCTGACTAGCGGCTTGAGCTCCTACGAGCAGTACTTC,CASSLTSGLSSYEQYF
15,.,TRBV9,TRBJ2-1,.,TGTGCCAGCAGCGCCTATTACCCAGCTGTAGATGAGCAGTTCTTC,CASSAYYPAVDEQFF
14,TRBD2,TRBV7-8,TRBJ2-7,.,TGTGCCAGCAGCTCCGCTAGCGGTCCCTACGAGCAGTACTTC,CASSSASGPYEQYF
17,TRBD1,TRBV6-4,TRBJ2-7,.,TGTGCCAGCAGTGACTCGAGTACAGGACAGGGCCACTACGAGCAGTACTTC,CASSDSSTGQGHYEQYF
13,.,TRBV5-4,TRBJ2-1,few,TGTGCCAGCAGCTTGAGGTTGGGGGATGAGCAGTTCTTC,CASSLRLGDEQFF
15,.,TRBV19,TRBJ1-5,.,TGTGCCAGTAGTATACGGGTGTGGGTCGGTCAGCCCCAGCATTTT,CASSIRVWVGQPQHF
16,TRBD2,TRBV5-1,TRBJ2-1,.,TGCGCCAGCAGCTTGGCCTCCAGCGGGAGGGCCAATGAGCAGTTCTTC,CASSLASSGRANEQFF
15,TRBD2,TRBV25-1,TRBJ2-5,.,TGTGCCAGCAGTGAATCCCGGGGGGAACAAGAGACCCAGTACTTC,CASSESRGEQETQYF
15,TRBD2,TRBV5-1,TRBJ2-4,.,TGCGCCAGCAGCCCCGGGACTAGAAACAAAAACATTCAGTACTTC,CASSPGTRNKNIQYF
14,.,TRBV18,TRBJ2-1,once,TGTGCCAGCTCACCACAACTAGGAGGAAATGAGCAGTTCTTC,CASSPQLGGNEQFF
12,.,TRBV7-9,TRBJ1-2,once,TGTGCCAGCAGCACTCAGGGCTATGGCTACACCTTC,CASSTQGYGYTF
12,.,TRBV7-9,TRBJ1-2,.,TGTGCCAGCAGCTTAGACGGCTATGGCTACACCTTC,CASSLDGYGYTF
13,.,TRBV25-1,TRBJ2-2,.,TGTGCCAGCACCAGGAGGAACACCGGGGAGCTGTTTTTT,CASTRRNTGELFF
15,TRBD2,TRBV19,TRBJ2-7,.,TGTGCCAGTAGTTATACTAGCGGGAGTACCTACGAGCAGTACTTC,CASSYTSGSTYEQYF
16,.,TRBV19,TRBJ2-7,few,TGTGCCAGTAGTTCCTCTGTGGGGGGGCATCTTTACGAGCAGTACTTC,CASSSSVGGHLYEQYF
14,TRBD2,TRBV11-2,TRBJ2-7,once,TGTGCCAGCAGCCTAGCGGGAGGGCTATACGAGCAGTACTTC,CASSLAGGLYEQYF
13,.,TRBV29-1,TRBJ2-5,.,TGCAGCGTTGATTCTGGAGACCAAGAGACCCAGTACTTC,CSVDSGDQETQYF